The 3 T cell receptor beta chains in this list originate from one sample, sequenced in a study of blood T cell repertoires in COVID-19. Profiling relied on immunoSEQ multiplex PCR, and the TCRdb table lists in-frame clones only, not all of them. The sample gives 180,000 or so clones, about 85% of which show up once; roughly 7.7% is in the top ten. Sequences were obtained from peripheral blood. The receptors were gathered from a woman aged 60-75 years with acute or convalescent COVID-19.

The chain combines TRBV25-1 with TRBJ1-4, with D perhaps TRBD1 (6 bases). V was shortened by 8 bases and J by 7 bases, with 14 bases between the two germline ends. This CDR3 has 13 residues. Germline V lookup: CDR1 MGHDK, CDR2 SYGVNS. In DNA, the CDR3 is TGTGCCAGCGGGGGCCCCCTCTTTGAAAAACTGTTTTTT. Translating it yields CASGGPLFEKLFF.

The chain joins TRBV20-1 to TRBJ1-1; 9 bases agree with TRBD1. CDR3 length: 15 residues. Germline trimming cut 3 bases from V and 10 bases from J; bases unmatched to any gene: 15. Germline CDR1 is DFQATT and CDR2 is SNEGSKA (reference sequence). In DNA form, the CDR3 reads TGCAGTGCTAGTTTACTCCTGGACAGGGGCTACGTAGCTTTCTTT. Its translation is CSASLLLDRGYVAFF.

The V call is TRBV7-8, the J call TRBJ2-2; perhaps TRBD2 as D (6 bases). V lost 4 bases, J lost 6 bases, and 15 bases lay in between. The CDR3 spans 15 residues. The germline V gene encodes CDR1 SGHVS and CDR2 FQNEAQ. CDR3 residues: CASSSRRGVPGELFF. The CDR3, as DNA: TGTGCCAGCAGCTCCCGGCGGGGTGTGCCCGGGGAGCTGTTTTTT.